The 3 T cell receptor beta chains listed next were all sequenced from one sample in a study of T cell repertoires in cytomegalovirus infection. In TCRdb, the reads were re-called with MiXCR into one record per CDR3 protein. The table shows about 240,000 distinct CDR3 sequences, with roughly an eighth occurring only once. The material sequenced was PBMCs. The origin of the receptors is a human donor in good health (CMV status not recorded). Some clones in this sample may be carry-over from other donors' samples.

This clonotype was seen repeatedly, ten times or more. This chain connects TRBV12-3 or TRBV12-4 to TRBJ2-7; TRBD1 might be the D (5 bases). This CDR3 spans 12 amino acids. Trimming took 5 bases from V and 8 from J, leaving 13 bases between them. The CDR3 DNA follows: TGTGCCAGCAGTCCCCAGGGATATAAGCAGTACTTC. Protein product: CASSPQGYKQYF.

The chain joins TRBV6-6 to TRBJ1-1, with 7 nucleotides matching TRBD1. The germline gives CDR1 MNHNY, CDR2 SVGAGI (reference sequence). The trim removed 7 bases at V and 1 base at J, leaving 6 bases unmatched. The CDR3 is 14 residues long. The CDR3 DNA sequence: TGTGCCAGCATTCCGGGACAGTCGAACACTGAAGCTTTCTTT. This translates into CASIPGQSNTEAFF.

The chain couples TRBV7-9 to TRBJ2-4, with 7 nucleotides matching TRBD2. The CDR3 totals 14 residues. The J segment lost 16 bases and the V segment lost 4 bases, leaving 16 bases of the junction unmatched. Germline V gene lookup returns CDR1 SEHNR and CDR2 FQNEAQ (reference sequence). CDR3 protein: CASSSGRTGSGSYF. For the CDR3, the DNA is TGTGCCAGCAGCTCCGGGAGGACTGGATCCGGATCCTACTTC.